Listed below are T cell receptor beta chains from one sample, sequenced in a study of blood T cell repertoires in COVID-19. Using immunoSEQ multiplex PCR, the repertoire was profiled, and TCRdb retains in-frame clones only, with some absent. The data show hundreds of thousands of clones, around nine tenths seen once. Source material: peripheral blood. The source is a man aged 55-75 years who had recovered from COVID-19. The CDR3 runs from the conserved cysteine through the conserved F or W. Fields, in order: D gene, V gene, CDR3 protein. A D gene is named only where the DNA matches it firmly.

NA TRBV9 CASSGGRESYEQYF
NA TRBV12-3/TRBV12-4 CASSLIQEQYF
NA TRBV2 CASSEAPGQGQPQHF
TRBD1 TRBV28 CASRGTGSLSNYGYTF
TRBD2 TRBV5-4 CASSAGGARERYNEQFF
TRBD2 TRBV6-5 CASSRLAGTYEQYF
NA TRBV7-9 CASSWGGVSTEAFF
NA TRBV10-3 CAIRLQGLGTEAFF
NA TRBV28 CAAQAGTGELFF
TRBD2 TRBV30 CASILAGGPTGTQYF
TRBD1 TRBV30 CAWRSTGGRNQPQHF
TRBD2 TRBV5-1 CASSVGLAGGVPQETQYF
TRBD1 TRBV4-1 CASSQDRQGPINYNEQFF
TRBD1 TRBV30 CAWRTGNGEQYF
NA TRBV4-1 CASSQERGGANVLTF
TRBD2 TRBV27 CASSRLAGAIYNEQFF
NA TRBV24-1 CATSLGDEQFF
NA TRBV21-1 CASSKARVEQYF
NA TRBV3-1/TRBV3-2 CASSPREFNTEAFF
NA TRBV5-1 CASSWGRGTEAFF
NA TRBV24-1 CATGGAGAAYGYTF
TRBD1 TRBV19 CATQPTGKGNTIYF
NA TRBV4-1 CASSQEGRRGHGYTF
NA TRBV28 CASSFPQGNTEAFF
TRBD1 TRBV5-6 CASSLSTGSTDTQYF
TRBD2 TRBV5-1 CASSLLAGGINEQFF
NA TRBV6-2/TRBV6-3 CASSPDVVRVYEQYF
TRBD2 TRBV7-8 CASSRPGTSGGAFDEQYF
NA TRBV5-5 CASSLSGTEAFF
NA TRBV19 CASSTRGEQFF
NA TRBV6-5 CASRYSEETQYF
NA TRBV2 CASSEITYEQYF
TRBD1 TRBV6-7 CASTYYRTGRTNTGELFF
NA TRBV5-5 CASSLEMSGYYNEQFF
TRBD2 TRBV19 CASSAMTSGIDEQFF